This TCR beta chain came from a study of post-analysis software for immune sequencing data. Every TCR beta cDNA library bore unique molecular identifiers. Input of roughly 1 to 11 million T cells yielded a few hundred thousand cDNA molecules. TCRdb re-analysed the PCR reads in MiXCR, keeping a single row per CDR3 protein. The sample carries some 890,000 distinct CDR3 sequences, roughly 50% recorded once. This sequence was found in a girl aged 10 to 17 with multiple sclerosis. The sequenced material came from blood.

CDR3: CASSSSLARERYEQYF. The CDR3 DNA reads TGTGCCAGCAGCTCCTCACTAGCGCGGGAGCGGTACGAGCAGTACTTC. V usage is TRBV27 and J usage is TRBJ2-7, with 7 bases fitting TRBD2. The V and J ends lost 6 bases and 4 bases, in that order; junction bases with no gene match: 15. The CDR3 spans 16 residues. Germline V gene data show CDR1 as MNHEY and CDR2 as SMNVEV (reference sequence).